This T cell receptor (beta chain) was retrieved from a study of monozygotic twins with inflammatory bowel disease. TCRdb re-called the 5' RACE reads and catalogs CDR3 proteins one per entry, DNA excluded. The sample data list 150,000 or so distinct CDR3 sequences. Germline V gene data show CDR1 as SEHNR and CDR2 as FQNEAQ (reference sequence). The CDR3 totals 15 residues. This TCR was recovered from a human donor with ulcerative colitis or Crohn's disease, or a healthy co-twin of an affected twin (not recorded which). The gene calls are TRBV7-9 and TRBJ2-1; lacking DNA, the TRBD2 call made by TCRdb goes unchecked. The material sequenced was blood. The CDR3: CASSPRGTQHNEQFF.